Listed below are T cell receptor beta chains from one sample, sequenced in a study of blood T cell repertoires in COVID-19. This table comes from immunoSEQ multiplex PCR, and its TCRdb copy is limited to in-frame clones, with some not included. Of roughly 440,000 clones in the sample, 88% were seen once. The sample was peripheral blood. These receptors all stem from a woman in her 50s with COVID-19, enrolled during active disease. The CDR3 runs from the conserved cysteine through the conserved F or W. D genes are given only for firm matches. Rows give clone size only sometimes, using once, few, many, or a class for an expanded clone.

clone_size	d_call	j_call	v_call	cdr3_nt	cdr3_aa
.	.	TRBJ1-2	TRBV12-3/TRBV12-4	TGTGCCAGCACCGACAGCGCCTATGGCTACACCTTC	CASTDSAYGYTF
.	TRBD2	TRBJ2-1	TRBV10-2	TGCGCCAGCAGTGACCCAAGACTAGCGGGGGGCCAAATCAATGAGCAGTTCTTC	CASSDPRLAGGQINEQFF
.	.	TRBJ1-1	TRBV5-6	TGTGCCAGCAGCCTAAACAGGGACACCCACACTGAAGCTTTCTTT	CASSLNRDTHTEAFF
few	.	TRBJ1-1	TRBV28	TGTGCCAGCAGTTCCGGGGGGACTGAAGCTTTCTTT	CASSSGGTEAFF
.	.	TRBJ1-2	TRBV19	TGTGCCAGTAGCCGCACGGCGGAGGACTATGGCTACACCTTC	CASSRTAEDYGYTF
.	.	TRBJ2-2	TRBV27	TGTGCCAGCAGGAACCTCGCTGCCTCGGCCGGGGAGCTGTTTTTT	CASRNLAASAGELFF
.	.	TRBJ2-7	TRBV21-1	TGTGCCAGCAGCAGGGACAGGCCCGGGTACGAGCAGTACTTC	CASSRDRPGYEQYF
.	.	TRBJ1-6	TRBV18	TGTGCCAGCTCACAGGGACACATTAATTCACCCCTCCACTTT	CASSQGHINSPLHF
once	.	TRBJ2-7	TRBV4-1	TGCGCCAGCAGCCAACAGGGGGGAATCTACGAGCAGTACTTC	CASSQQGGIYEQYF
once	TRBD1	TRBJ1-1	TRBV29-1	TGCAGCGTTTCCGGGACAGGGGACACTGAAGCTTTCTTT	CSVSGTGDTEAFF
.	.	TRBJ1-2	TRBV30	TGTGCCTGGAGTGTACAGAACTATGGCTACACCTTC	CAWSVQNYGYTF
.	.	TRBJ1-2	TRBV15	TGTGCCACCGGCACCCTTGACAGGCTAAGGGGTGGCTACACCTTC	CATGTLDRLRGGYTF
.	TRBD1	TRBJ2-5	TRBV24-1	TGTGCCACCAGTGATTTAGCACAGGGGGCGGGAGAGACCCAGTACTTC	CATSDLAQGAGETQYF
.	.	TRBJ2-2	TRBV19	TGTGCCAGTAGTATCCTCGGGTCGCCCACCGGGGAGCTGTTTTTT	CASSILGSPTGELFF
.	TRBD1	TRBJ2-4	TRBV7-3	TGTGCCAGCAGTTTTAGCAGGGGGAACATTCAGTACTTC	CASSFSRGNIQYF
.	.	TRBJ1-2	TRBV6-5	TGTGCCAGCAAACCCTCCGGGACAAAGGGCTACACCTTC	CASKPSGTKGYTF
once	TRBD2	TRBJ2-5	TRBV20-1	TGCAGTGCTAGTGACTGGACTAGCGGGGGGGGCAGAGAGACCCAGTACTTC	CSASDWTSGGGRETQYF
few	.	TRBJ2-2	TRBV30	TGTGCCTGGAGTCCATACACCGGGGAGCTGTTTTTT	CAWSPYTGELFF
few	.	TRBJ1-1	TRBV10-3	TGTGCCATCAGTGAGTCGAAATGGGAGGGGAAGGATGAAGCTTTCTTT	CAISESKWEGKDEAFF
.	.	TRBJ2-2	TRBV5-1	TGCGCCAGCAGCTCCCGGGGGACCGGGGAGCTGTTTTTT	CASSSRGTGELFF
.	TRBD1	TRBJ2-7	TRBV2	TGTGCCAGCAGTGAAGCGCGGACAGGGGGCCACGAGCAGTACTTC	CASSEARTGGHEQYF
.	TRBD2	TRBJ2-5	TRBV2	TGTGCCAGCAGTGGGTTCGCGGGGGCCCAGTACTTC	CASSGFAGAQYF
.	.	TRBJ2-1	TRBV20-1	TGCAGTGCTATTGAGGGGGGGCTCTCCTACAATGAGCAGTTCTTC	CSAIEGGLSYNEQFF
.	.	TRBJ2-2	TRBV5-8	TGTGCCAGCAGCTTGAGAGGGAGCACCGGGGAGCTGTTTTTT	CASSLRGSTGELFF
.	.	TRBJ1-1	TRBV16	TGTGCCAGCAGCCTCAGGACGGGAAACACTGAAGCTTTCTTT	CASSLRTGNTEAFF
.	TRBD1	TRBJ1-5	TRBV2	TGTGCCAGCGGACAGGGGAGAAGCAATCAGCCCCAGCATTTT	CASGQGRSNQPQHF
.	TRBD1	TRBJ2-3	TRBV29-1	TGCAGCGTAAGACAGGGGGGGGATACGCAGTATTTT	CSVRQGGDTQYF
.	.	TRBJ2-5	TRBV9	TGTGCCAGCAGCCGTTCTGGGGGGGAGACCCAGTACTTC	CASSRSGGETQYF
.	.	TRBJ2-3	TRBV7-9	TGTGCCAGCACGGAGCGCACAGATACGCAGTATTTT	CASTERTDTQYF
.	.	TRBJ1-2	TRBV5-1	TGCGCCAGCAGCCTAACAGAGACTAACTATGGCTACACCTTC	CASSLTETNYGYTF
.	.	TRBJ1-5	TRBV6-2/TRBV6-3	TGTGCCAGCAGTTTCAGGGGATACAATCAGCCCCAGCATTTT	CASSFRGYNQPQHF
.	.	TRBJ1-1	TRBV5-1	TGCGCCAGCAGCTCATTATCTCAGGGTACTGAAGCTTTCTTT	CASSSLSQGTEAFF
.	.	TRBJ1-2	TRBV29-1	TGCAGCGTTGAAGATCCGGGCAGGGGCGCACGGTATGGCTACACCTTC	CSVEDPGRGARYGYTF
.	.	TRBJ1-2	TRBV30	TGTGCCTGGAGTTTCGGGTGGAACTATGGCTACACCTTC	CAWSFGWNYGYTF
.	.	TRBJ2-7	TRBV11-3	TGTGCCAGCAGCTTAACGGGGTGGGCCGAGCAGTACTTC	CASSLTGWAEQYF
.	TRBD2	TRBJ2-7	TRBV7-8	TGTGCCAGCAGCTTACCCGGACTAGCGGGAAGCGGCGAGCAGTACTTC	CASSLPGLAGSGEQYF
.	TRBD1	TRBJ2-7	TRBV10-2	TGCGCCAGCAGTGAGAACAGGGGGCTGTACGAGCAGTACTTC	CASSENRGLYEQYF
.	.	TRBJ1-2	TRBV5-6	TGTGCCAGCAGCTCCCGGGACATTGACTACACCTTC	CASSSRDIDYTF
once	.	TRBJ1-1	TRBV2	TGTGCCAGCAGACCGTCGGGGGGGGCGACTGAAGCTTTCTTT	CASRPSGGATEAFF
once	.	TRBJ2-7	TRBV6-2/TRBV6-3	TGTGCCAGCAGTTCCCCCCCGGGGAATCGCTACGAGCAGTACTTC	CASSSPPGNRYEQYF
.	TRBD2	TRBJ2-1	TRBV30	TGTGCCTGGAACCTCGGTACCATGGGTAGCGGGGGCGAGAGGAACAATGAGCAGTTCTTC	CAWNLGTMGSGGERNNEQFF
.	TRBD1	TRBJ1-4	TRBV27	TGTGCCAGCAGTTTGACAGGGCGGGGTGATGAAAAACTGTTTTTT	CASSLTGRGDEKLFF
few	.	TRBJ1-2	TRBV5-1	TGCGCCAGCAGCTTGACAGGGAGCTATGGCTACACCTTC	CASSLTGSYGYTF
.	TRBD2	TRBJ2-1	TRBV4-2	TGTGCCAGCAGCCGGCAGGGCGGGGGGGCTAACGATGAGCAGTTCTTC	CASSRQGGGANDEQFF
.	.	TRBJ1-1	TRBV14	TGTGCCAGCAGCCAACAGGTTATCCCGAACACTGAAGCTTTCTTT	CASSQQVIPNTEAFF
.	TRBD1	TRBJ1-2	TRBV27	TGTGCCAGCAGTTCCTCGGACAGGGTCTATGGCTACACCTTC	CASSSSDRVYGYTF
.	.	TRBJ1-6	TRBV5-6	TGTGCCAGCGATGTCAGAGGACGCGGGGGGGATAATTCACCCCTCCACTTT	CASDVRGRGGDNSPLHF
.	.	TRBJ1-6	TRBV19	TGTGCCACTCGGTGGAGGGGTAGGAATTCACCCCTCCACTTT	CATRWRGRNSPLHF
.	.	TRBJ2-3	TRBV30	TGTGCCTGGAGTTGGCAGGGGAGAGGTACGCAGTATTTT	CAWSWQGRGTQYF
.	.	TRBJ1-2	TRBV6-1	TGTGCCAGCAGTGAAATCTCCTATGGCTACACCTTC	CASSEISYGYTF
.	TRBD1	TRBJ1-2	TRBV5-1	TGCGCCAGCAGCCCGGACAGGGGGCAAGGATGGGGATATGGCTACACCTTC	CASSPDRGQGWGYGYTF
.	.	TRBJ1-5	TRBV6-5	TGTGCCAGCAGCCTACAGGGTTCGGGACAGCCCCAGCATTTT	CASSLQGSGQPQHF
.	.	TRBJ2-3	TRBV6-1	TGTGCCAGCGGGTCCAACAGAAACACAGATACGCAGTATTTT	CASGSNRNTDTQYF
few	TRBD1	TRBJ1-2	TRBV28	TGTGCCAGCAGCCTGACAGGGAGCCCCCCTAGGGATGGCTACACCTTC	CASSLTGSPPRDGYTF